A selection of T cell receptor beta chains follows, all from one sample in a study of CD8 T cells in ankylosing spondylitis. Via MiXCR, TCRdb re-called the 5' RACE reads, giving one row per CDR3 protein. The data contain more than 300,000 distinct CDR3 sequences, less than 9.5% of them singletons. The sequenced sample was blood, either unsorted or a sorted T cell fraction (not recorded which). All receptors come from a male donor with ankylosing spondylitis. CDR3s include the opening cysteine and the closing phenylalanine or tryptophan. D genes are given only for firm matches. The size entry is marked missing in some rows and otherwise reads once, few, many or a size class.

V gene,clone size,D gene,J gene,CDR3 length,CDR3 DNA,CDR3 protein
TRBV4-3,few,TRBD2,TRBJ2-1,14,TGCGCCAGCAGCCTAGGACTAGCGGGAGTGGAGCAGTTCTTC,CASSLGLAGVEQFF
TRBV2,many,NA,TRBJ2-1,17,TGTGCCAGCAGTGAATTTTTAGGCGGAAGCTCCTACAATGAGCAGTTCTTC,CASSEFLGGSSYNEQFF
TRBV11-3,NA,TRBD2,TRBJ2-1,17,TGTGCCAGCAGCTTCTCAGGGACTAGCGAGGGCCGTAATGAGCAGTTCTTC,CASSFSGTSEGRNEQFF
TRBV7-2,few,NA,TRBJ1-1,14,TGTGCCAGCAGCGTCAGGGTTGTGGGCACTGAAGCTTTCTTT,CASSVRVVGTEAFF
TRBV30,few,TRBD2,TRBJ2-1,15,TGTGCCTGGAGGGATCCGGGACTACAACACGGTGAGCAGTTCTTC,CAWRDPGLQHGEQFF
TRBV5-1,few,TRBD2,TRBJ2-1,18,TGCGCCACCGCTAAGAGTACCGGGACTAGCGGAGGTTACAATGAGCAGTTCTTC,CATAKSTGTSGGYNEQFF
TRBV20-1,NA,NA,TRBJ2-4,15,TGCAGTGCTAGAGATCCAGGGACAGCCAAAAACATTCAGTACTTC,CSARDPGTAKNIQYF
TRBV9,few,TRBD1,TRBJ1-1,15,TGTGCCAGCAGCGGCGACAGGGGGTATACCACTGAAGCTTTCTTT,CASSGDRGYTTEAFF
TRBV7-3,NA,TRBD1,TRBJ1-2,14,TGTGCCAGCAGCTTAACGGGACAGGGGATTGGCTACACCTTC,CASSLTGQGIGYTF
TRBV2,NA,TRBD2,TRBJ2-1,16,TGTGCCAGCAGCTTAAATCTAGCGGGGGGATACAATGAGCAGTTCTTC,CASSLNLAGGYNEQFF